Described below is a single T cell receptor (beta chain) sequence and its context. What it recognizes is unknown. With 6 bases removed from V and 1 base from J, the gap between germline ends came to 16 bases. The CDR3 extends over 15 amino acids. The sample originates from a study of T-cell memory formation after mild COVID-19. Study as a whole: Largely, the TCR clusters proved donor specific. Broader study findings: The finding that pre-infection memory included some responding clones suggested that cross-reactive memory joined.

TCRdb recomputed calls from the 5' RACE reads with MiXCR, one row per CDR3 protein. This sample has about 440,000 distinct CDR3 sequences, with approximately 20% found just once. The TCR sequence derives from an adult woman who had mild COVID-19 (a few samples of this study predate the infection). Cell type and time point are not known. Sequenced: PBMCs or a T cell subset sorted from them (not recorded which). The J gene is TRBJ2-7, the V gene TRBV12-3 or TRBV12-4, with D possibly matching TRBD2 (7 bases). DNA of the CDR3: TGTGCCAGCAGGCCCCGGAGGGGGGGGTCCTACGAGCAGTACTTC. Its protein product is CASRPRRGGSYEQYF.